This T cell receptor (beta chain) was captured by sequencing in a study of T cell clonality in common variable immunodeficiency. In regard to this clone: Its antigen is currently unknown. The CDR3 end is not reached by the read, which stops 3 residues before it; the germline J gene fills it in.

Study-level points and caveats: CVID subjects shared fewer TCRbeta clones than healthy controls did.

Both groups were predominantly of Caucasian heritage. CVID and control samples used equivalent genomic DNA input. Profiling relied on immunoSEQ multiplex PCR, and the TCRdb table lists in-frame clones only, not all of them. The repertoire yields 40,000 to 65,000 clones, none seen only once; the top ten contain about 1.7%. Germline assignment: CDR1 LNHDA and CDR2 SQIVND (reference sequence). The CDR3 extends over 16 amino acids. The chain uses TRBV19 and TRBJ2-2, with 7 positions matching TRBD1. The sequence was obtained from a person aged 18 to 70 in good health. Sequencing was performed on peripheral blood mononuclear cells. The CDR3 region is CASSIPLRQGEGRLFF. CDR3 bases read: TGTGCCAGTAGTATCCCCCTCCGACAGGGCGAGGGGAGG.